The 14 T cell receptor beta chains below come from one sample, sequenced in a study of OX40 agonist ivuxolimab in advanced cancers. The data were produced by immunoSEQ multiplex PCR, yet TCRdb's version contains in-frame clones alone and is incomplete. The repertoire holds more than 45,000 clones, with approximately 87% as singletons. The sample consisted of CD4+ or CD8+ T cells sorted from blood, taken in a trial of the OX40 agonist ivuxolimab. The receptors derive from an adult with an advanced solid tumor such as melanoma, head and neck, liver or kidney cancer.

The chain employs TRBV11-3 and TRBJ2-5, with 13 bases fitting TRBD2. The CDR3 has 16 residues. The V gene's germline CDR1 is SGHNT and CDR2 YENEEA. With 5 bases clipped from V and 5 bases from J, the junction kept 8 bases outside the gene matches. DNA for the CDR3: TGTGCCAGCAGCCTTACCGGGACTAGCGGGGCGGAGACCCAGTACTTC. Translating gives CASSLTGTSGAETQYF.

The V call is TRBV6-1, the J call TRBJ2-2; D perhaps matches TRBD2 (6 bases). CDR3 length: 15 amino acids. The V gene lost 3 bases and the J gene lost 4 bases, with 12 bases spanning the gap. From germline, CDR1 is MNHNS and CDR2 SASEGT. The CDR3 is CASSDNRRATGELFF. In DNA, the CDR3 is TGTGCCAGCAGTGACAATCGGAGGGCCACCGGGGAGCTGTTTTTT.

The V and J genes are TRBV6-5 and TRBJ1-2; 8 nucleotides match TRBD1. Unmatched junction bases numbered 7, after V lost 6 bases and J lost 4 bases. This CDR3 spans 14 amino acids. Germline CDR1 reads MNHEY; CDR2 reads SVGAGI. The CDR3 region is CASSLGQASYGYTF. The CDR3 coding sequence is TGTGCCAGCAGCCTGGGACAGGCATCCTATGGCTACACCTTC.

The chain joins TRBV18 to TRBJ2-1, with D possibly TRBD2 on 6 matching bases. V was trimmed by 2 bases and J by 7 bases, leaving 12 bases between them. The CDR3 sequence is 14 residues long. Germline CDR1 KGHSH, CDR2 LQKENI. The CDR3 DNA sequence: TGTGCCAGCTCACCAGGAACGGGGAGGAATGAGCAGTTCTTC. Translating it yields CASSPGTGRNEQFF.

This clone was seen more than once but under ten times. This chain joins TRBV2 and TRBJ1-4; D unclear. Germline V gives CDR1 SNHLY, CDR2 FYNNEI. V lost 1 base, J lost 5 bases, and 8 bases lay in between. This CDR3 has 14 residues. The CDR3 loop reads CASSEVTANEKLFF. Written as DNA, the CDR3 is TGTGCCAGCAGTGAAGTGACGGCGAATGAAAAACTGTTTTTT. Drawing the rest from reference TRBV2 and TRBJ1-4, the complete variable domain is EPEVTQTPSHQVTQMGQEVILRCVPISNHLYFYWYRQILGQKVEFLVSFYNNEISEKSEIFDDQFSVERPDGSNFTLKIRSTKLEDSAMYFCASSEVTANEKLFFGSGTQLSVL.

The V gene is TRBV6-1, the J gene TRBJ1-1; D is unclear. Trimming took 8 bases from V and 1 from J, leaving 14 bases between them. There are 14 residues in the CDR3. Germline V gives CDR1 MNHNS, CDR2 SASEGT. CDR3 region: CASRETPTNTEAFF. The CDR3 nucleotides read TGTGCCAGCCGAGAGACCCCGACGAACACTGAAGCTTTCTTT.

The CDR3 region is CASSQDRSNDNSPLHF. The CDR3, as DNA: TGCGCCAGCAGCCAAGATCGCAGTAACGATAATTCACCCCTCCACTTT. V is TRBV4-1 and J is TRBJ1-6; D gene unclear. Trimming cost V 0 bases and J 5 bases, with 11 bases left between them. This CDR3 contains 16 residues. Germline-derived CDR1 and CDR2 are MGHRA and YSYEKL.

The chain employs TRBV19 and TRBJ2-7; TRBD1 aligns across 7 bases. V lost 10 bases to trimming and J lost 4 bases; unmatched junction nucleotides: 13. Germline-derived CDR1 and CDR2 are LNHDA and SQIVND (reference sequence). This CDR3 has 14 residues. The CDR3 here is CATSPGQLLYEQYF. The DNA of the CDR3 is TGTGCCACCTCCCCGGGACAGCTACTTTACGAGCAGTACTTC.

This clone turned up a few times. The chain employs TRBV9 and TRBJ1-1; no definite D call. CDR1 SGDLS and CDR2 YYNGEE come from the germline V gene. The CDR3 extends over 14 amino acids. V was trimmed by 4 bases and J by 8 bases, leaving 18 bases between them. CDR3 in DNA: TGTGCCAGCAGCCGAACCGTCGAGAACGAGGAAGCTTTCTTT. As protein: CASSRTVENEEAFF.

The rearrangement joins TRBV7-3 to TRBJ2-3; 13 nucleotides line up with TRBD2. Germline V lookup: CDR1 SGHTA, CDR2 FQGTGA. Germline trimming cut 5 bases from V and 1 base from J; bases unmatched to any gene: 9. The CDR3 totals 18 residues. The CDR3 is CASSRGLAGLGRTDTQYF. CDR3 coding DNA: TGTGCCAGCAGCCGGGGACTAGCGGGGCTCGGTCGCACAGATACGCAGTATTTT.

V gene TRBV21-1 combines with J gene TRBJ1-1. TRBV21-1 is a recognized pseudogene. The CDR3 loop spans 16 amino acids. The CDR3 region has the DNA TGTGCCAGCAGCACTCGGAGGGCCGGTTCAAACACTGAAGCTTTCTTT. It is translated as CASSTRRAGSNTEAFF.

The rearrangement uses TRBV25-1 and TRBJ1-2, with a tentative D call TRBD1 (6 bases). This CDR3 comprises 11 residues. Per germline, CDR1 MGHDK and CDR2 SYGVNS. The ends were cut back, 4 bases at V and 7 bases at J, with 7 bases in the middle. The CDR3 nucleotides read TGTGCCAGCAGTGCAGGGGCTGGCTACACCTTC. Translation gives CASSAGAGYTF.

This clone has a handful of counts. This rearrangement joins TRBV2 to TRBJ1-2; D is unresolved. The length of the CDR3 is 13 residues. CDR1 and CDR2 (germline): SNHLY, FYNNEI. V was cut by 4 bases and J by 6 bases, with 12 bases left in between. DNA for the CDR3: TGTGCCAGCAGTGGTCGGGAGGAGGATGGCTACACCTTC. Translated: CASSGREEDGYTF. The entire variable domain, with the rest obtained from reference TRBV2 and TRBJ1-2, is as follows: EPEVTQTPSHQVTQMGQEVILRCVPISNHLYFYWYRQILGQKVEFLVSFYNNEISEKSEIFDDQFSVERPDGSNFTLKIRSTKLEDSAMYFCASSGREEDGYTFGSGTRLTVV.

The J gene is TRBJ2-3, the V gene TRBV6-6; D assignment may be TRBD1 or TRBD2 (6 bases each). The ends were cut back, 8 bases at V and 2 bases at J, with 20 bases in the middle. From germline, CDR1 is MNHNY and CDR2 SVGAGI (reference sequence). This CDR3 is built from 16 residues. CDR3 sequence: CASRTMGGEDTDTQYF. The CDR3 coding sequence is TGTGCCAGCCGCACCATGGGGGGCGAGGACACAGATACGCAGTATTTT.